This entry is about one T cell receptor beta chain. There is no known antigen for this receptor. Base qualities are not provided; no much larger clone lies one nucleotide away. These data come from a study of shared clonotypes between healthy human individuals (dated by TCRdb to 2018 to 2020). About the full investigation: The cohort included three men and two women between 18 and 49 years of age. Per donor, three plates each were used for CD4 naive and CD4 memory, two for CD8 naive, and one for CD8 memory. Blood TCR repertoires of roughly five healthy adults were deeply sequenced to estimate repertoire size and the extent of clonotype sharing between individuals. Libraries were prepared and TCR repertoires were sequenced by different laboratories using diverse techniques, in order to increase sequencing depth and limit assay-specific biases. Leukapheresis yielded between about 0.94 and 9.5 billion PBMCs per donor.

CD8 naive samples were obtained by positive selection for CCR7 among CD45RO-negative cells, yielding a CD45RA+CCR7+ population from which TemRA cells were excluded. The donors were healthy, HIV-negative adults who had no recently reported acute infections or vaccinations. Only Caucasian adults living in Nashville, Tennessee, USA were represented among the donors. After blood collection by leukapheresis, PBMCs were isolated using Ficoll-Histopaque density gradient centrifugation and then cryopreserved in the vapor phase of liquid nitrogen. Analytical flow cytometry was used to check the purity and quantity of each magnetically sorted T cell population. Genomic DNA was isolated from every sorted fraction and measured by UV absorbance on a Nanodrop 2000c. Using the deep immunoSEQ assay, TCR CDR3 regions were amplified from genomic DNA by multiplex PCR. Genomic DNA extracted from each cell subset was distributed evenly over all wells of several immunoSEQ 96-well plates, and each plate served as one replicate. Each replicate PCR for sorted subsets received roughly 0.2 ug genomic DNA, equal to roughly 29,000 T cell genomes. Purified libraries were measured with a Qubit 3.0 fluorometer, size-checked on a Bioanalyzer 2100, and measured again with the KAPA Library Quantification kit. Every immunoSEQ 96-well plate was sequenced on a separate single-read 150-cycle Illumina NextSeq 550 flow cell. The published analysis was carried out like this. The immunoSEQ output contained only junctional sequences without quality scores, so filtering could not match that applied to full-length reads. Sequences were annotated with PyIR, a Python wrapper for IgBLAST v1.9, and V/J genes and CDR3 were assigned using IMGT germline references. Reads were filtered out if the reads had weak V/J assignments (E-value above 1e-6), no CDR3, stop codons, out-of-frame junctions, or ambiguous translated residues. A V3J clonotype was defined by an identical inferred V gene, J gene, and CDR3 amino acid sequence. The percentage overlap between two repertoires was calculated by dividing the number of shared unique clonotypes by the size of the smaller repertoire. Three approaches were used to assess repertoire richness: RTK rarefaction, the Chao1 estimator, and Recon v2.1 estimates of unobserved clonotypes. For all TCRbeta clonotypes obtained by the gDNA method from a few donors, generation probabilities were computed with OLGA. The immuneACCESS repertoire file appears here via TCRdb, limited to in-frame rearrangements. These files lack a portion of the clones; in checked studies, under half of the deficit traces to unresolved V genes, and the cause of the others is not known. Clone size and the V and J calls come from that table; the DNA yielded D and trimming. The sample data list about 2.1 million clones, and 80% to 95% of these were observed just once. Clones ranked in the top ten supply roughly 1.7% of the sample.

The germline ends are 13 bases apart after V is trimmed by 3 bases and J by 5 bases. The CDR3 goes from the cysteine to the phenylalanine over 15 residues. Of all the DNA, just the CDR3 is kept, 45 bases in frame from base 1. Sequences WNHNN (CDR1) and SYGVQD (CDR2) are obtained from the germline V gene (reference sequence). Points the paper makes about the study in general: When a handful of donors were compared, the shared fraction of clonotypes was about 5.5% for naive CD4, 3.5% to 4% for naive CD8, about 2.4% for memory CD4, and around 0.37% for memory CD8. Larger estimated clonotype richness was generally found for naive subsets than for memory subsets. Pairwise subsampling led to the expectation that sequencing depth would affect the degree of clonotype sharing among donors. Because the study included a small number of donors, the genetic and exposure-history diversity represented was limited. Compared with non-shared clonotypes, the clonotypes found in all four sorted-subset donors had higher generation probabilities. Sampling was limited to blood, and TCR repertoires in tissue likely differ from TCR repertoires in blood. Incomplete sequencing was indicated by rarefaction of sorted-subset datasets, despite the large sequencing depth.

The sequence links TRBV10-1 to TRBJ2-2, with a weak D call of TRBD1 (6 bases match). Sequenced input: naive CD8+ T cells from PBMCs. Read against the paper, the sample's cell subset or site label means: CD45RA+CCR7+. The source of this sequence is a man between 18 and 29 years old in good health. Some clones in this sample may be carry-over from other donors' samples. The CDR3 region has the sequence CASSDPNRDTGELFF. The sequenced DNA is TGCGCCAGCAGTGATCCCAACAGGGATACCGGGGAGCTGTTTTTT.